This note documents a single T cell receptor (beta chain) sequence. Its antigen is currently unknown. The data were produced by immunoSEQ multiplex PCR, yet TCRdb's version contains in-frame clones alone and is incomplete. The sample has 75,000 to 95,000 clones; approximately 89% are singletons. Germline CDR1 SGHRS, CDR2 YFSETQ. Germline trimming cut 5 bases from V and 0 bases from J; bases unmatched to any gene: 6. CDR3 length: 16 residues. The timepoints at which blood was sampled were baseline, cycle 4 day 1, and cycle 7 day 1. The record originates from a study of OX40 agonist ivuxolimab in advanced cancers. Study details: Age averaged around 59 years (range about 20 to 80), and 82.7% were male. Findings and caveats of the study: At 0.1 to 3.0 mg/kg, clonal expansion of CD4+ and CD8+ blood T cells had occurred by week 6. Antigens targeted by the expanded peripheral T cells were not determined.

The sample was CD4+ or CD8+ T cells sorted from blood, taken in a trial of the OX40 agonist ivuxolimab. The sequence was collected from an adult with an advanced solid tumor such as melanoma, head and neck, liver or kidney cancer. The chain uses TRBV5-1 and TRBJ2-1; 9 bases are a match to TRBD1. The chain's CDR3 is CASRDRGESSYNEQFF. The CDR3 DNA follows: TGCGCCAGCAGAGACAGGGGGGAGAGCTCCTACAATGAGCAGTTCTTC.